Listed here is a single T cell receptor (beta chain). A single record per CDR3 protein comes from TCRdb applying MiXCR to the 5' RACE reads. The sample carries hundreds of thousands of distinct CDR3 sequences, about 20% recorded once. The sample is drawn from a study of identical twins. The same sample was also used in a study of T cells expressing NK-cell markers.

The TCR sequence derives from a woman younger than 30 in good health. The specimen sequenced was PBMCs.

This CDR3 reads CASSLEGAYSPLHF. CDR3 bases: TGTGCCAGCAGTCTCGAAGGGGCTTATTCACCCCTCCACTTT. The rearrangement uses TRBV6-5 and TRBJ1-6; D is perhaps TRBD1 (5 bases). Between the trimmed V and J ends, which lost 5 bases and 8 bases, there was a span of 13 bases. Looked up from germline, CDR1 is MNHEY and CDR2 is SVGAGI. CDR3 length: 14 residues.